This T cell receptor beta chain was found in a study of CD8 T cell repertoires and HIV-1 epitope variants. Study-level background: Equal numbers of autologous T cell-negative cells presented antigen to enriched T cells. An approximately 10-day culture received IL-2, IL-7 and IL-15 on days 3 and 7. 1M T cells were kept uncultured as a baseline. General study results and limits: Roughly nine antigen-specific TCR beta clonotypes were found; 5 to 7 seemed cross-reactive to variants.

This table comes from immunoSEQ multiplex PCR, and its TCRdb copy is limited to in-frame clones, with some not included. The sample has over 5,000 clones, approximately 72% seen once. A note on this clone: Antigen unknown.

CDR3 length: 17 residues. CDR1 and CDR2 from the germline V gene are SNHLY and FYNNEI. J lost 6 bases, V lost 5 bases, and 12 bases had no gene match. The sample taken for sequencing was cultured CD8+ T cells derived from PBMCs. V gene TRBV2 combines with J gene TRBJ2-7; 14 nucleotides align to TRBD2. The source is a male donor with HIV. The CDR3 here is CASSTGLAGVGASEQYF. The CDR3 nucleotides are TGTGCCAGCAGTACGGGACTAGCGGGAGTGGGCGCCTCCGAGCAGTACTTC.